The 27 T cell receptor beta chains listed next were all sequenced from one sample in a study of OX40 agonist ivuxolimab in advanced cancers. Sequencing was performed with immunoSEQ multiplex PCR; in TCRdb, only in-frame clones are kept and a portion is missing. The sample records roughly 75,000 clones, roughly 84% being singletons. This sample comprised CD4+ or CD8+ T cells sorted from blood, obtained in a trial of the OX40 agonist ivuxolimab. These receptors came from an adult with an advanced solid tumor such as melanoma, head and neck, liver or kidney cancer.

CDR3 coding DNA: TGTGCCAGCAGCTTCGAGGGGCACACCGGGGAGCTGTTTTTT. It codes for CASSFEGHTGELFF. The chain joins TRBV7-9 to TRBJ2-2, with D possibly being TRBD1 or TRBD2 (5 bases each). The V end was cut by 3 bases, the J end by 3 bases, with 8 bases between. Germline V gives CDR1 SEHNR, CDR2 FQNEAQ (reference sequence). The CDR3 spans 14 residues. Full variable domain (remainder filled in from reference TRBV7-9 and TRBJ2-2): DTGVSQNPRHKITKRGQNVTFRCDPISEHNRLYWYRQTLGQGPEFLTYFQNEAQLEKSRLLSDRFSAERPKGSFSTLEIQRTEQGDSAMYLCASSFEGHTGELFFGEGSRLTVL.

This clone was seen a single time. The CDR3 here is CAWSVRQGARVTEAFF. CDR3 in DNA: TGTGCCTGGAGTGTTAGGCAGGGGGCGCGGGTTACTGAAGCTTTCTTT. The genes are TRBV30 and TRBJ1-1; the match to TRBD1 covers 8 bases. The germline V gene has CDR1 GTSNPN and CDR2 SVGIG (reference sequence). The J segment lost 5 bases and the V segment lost 0 bases, leaving 11 bases of the junction unmatched. The CDR3 is made up of 16 amino acids.

This clone has only one observation. The J gene is TRBJ1-1, the V gene TRBV4-1; D is ambiguous. The V end lost 0 bases, the J end lost 1 base, and 9 bases lay between the germline ends. Germline assignment: CDR1 MGHRA and CDR2 YSYEKL. CDR3 length: 15 residues. The CDR3 protein is CASSQDQRSNTEAFF. DNA for the CDR3: TGCGCCAGCAGCCAAGATCAAAGATCGAACACTGAAGCTTTCTTT.

The J gene is TRBJ2-7, the V gene TRBV5-1; D possibly corresponds to TRBD1 (6 bases). Trimming cost V 4 bases and J 3 bases, with 17 bases left between them. The CDR3 extends over 15 amino acids. Germline-derived CDR1 and CDR2 are SGHRS and YFSETQ. This chain's CDR3 is CASSPRLDSNYEQYF. CDR3 coding DNA: TGCGCCAGCAGCCCGCGACTGGACAGCAACTACGAGCAGTACTTC.

V and J are TRBV29-1 and TRBJ1-1; TRBD1 might be the D (5 bases). Trimming shortened V by 3 bases and J by 5 bases, and 16 bases separated the two germline ends. The germline gives CDR1 SQVTM, CDR2 ANQGSEA. This CDR3 is 14 amino acids long. The CDR3 DNA reads as TGCAGCGTTGACCCACAGGCCCCAGGGACTGAAGCTTTCTTT. Translation: CSVDPQAPGTEAFF.

The chain combines TRBV5-1 with TRBJ2-3; TRBD1 or TRBD2 may be the D gene (5 bases each). V lost 4 bases and J lost 0, with 15 bases in between. The CDR3 contains 16 residues. Germline V gene lookup returns CDR1 SGHRS and CDR2 YFSETQ. The CDR3 DNA is TGCGCCAGCAGCCTAGGGGACCTTCATAGCACAGATACGCAGTATTTT. Its protein product is CASSLGDLHSTDTQYF.

The chain is built from TRBV4-2 and TRBJ1-1; TRBD1 is a possible D gene (5 bases). Germline loops: CDR1 LGHNA, CDR2 YNFKEQ. Trimming shortened V by 2 bases and J by 11 bases, and 15 bases separated the two germline ends. The CDR3 extends over 13 amino acids. This CDR3 is CASSQPLGRGAFF. Here the CDR3 DNA reads TGTGCCAGCAGCCAACCCCTGGGGCGGGGGGCTTTCTTT.

The chain links TRBV25-1 to TRBJ1-1; D uncertain. Germline V gives CDR1 MGHDK, CDR2 SYGVNS. The V end lost 3 bases, the J end lost 5 bases, and 10 bases lay between the germline ends. The CDR3 has 13 amino acids. CDR3 coding DNA: TGTGCCAGCAGTGACACATCAAGGACTGAAGCTTTCTTT. This codes for CASSDTSRTEAFF.

The chain carries TRBV5-1 and TRBJ1-2; D gene unclear. CDR1 SGHRS and CDR2 YFSETQ come from the germline V gene. Trimming took 0 bases from V and 6 from J, leaving 12 bases between them. The length of the CDR3 is 14 residues. As DNA, the CDR3 is TGCGCCAGCAGCTTGGGACTCCGGGGTGATGGCTACACCTTC. It translates to CASSLGLRGDGYTF. Complete variable domain (other parts from reference TRBV5-1 and TRBJ1-2): KAGVTQTPRYLIKTRGQQVTLSCSPISGHRSVSWYQQTPGQGLQFLFEYFSETQRNKGNFPGRFSGRQFSNSRSEMNVSTLELGDSALYLCASSLGLRGDGYTFGSGTRLTVV.

The chain carries TRBV6-1 and TRBJ2-3, with 8 bases aligning to TRBD2. The CDR3 spans 15 residues. Germline lookup yields CDR1 MNHNS and CDR2 SASEGT. V lost 6 bases and J lost 1; bases outside the gene matches: 6. The CDR3 DNA reads TGTGCCAGCAGGAGCGGGGGTGATCGCACAGATACGCAGTATTTT. As protein: CASRSGGDRTDTQYF.

V gene TRBV7-2 combines with J gene TRBJ2-7; 8 positions agree with TRBD1. The last part of the DNA fits TRBJ2-1 better; the J call may be wrong. CDR3 length: 15 amino acids. Germline assignment: CDR1 SGHTA and CDR2 FQGNSA. CDR3 sequence reads: CASSYPGRGLGEQFF. The CDR3 DNA is TGTGCCAGCAGCTACCCAGGCAGGGGGCTCGGTGAGCAGTTCTTC.

This chain connects TRBV5-1 to TRBJ2-3; a possible D gene is TRBD1 (6 bases). V lost 4 bases, J lost 0 bases, and 12 bases lay in between. CDR3 length: 15 amino acids. The germline V gene has CDR1 SGHRS and CDR2 YFSETQ. The CDR3 sequence: CASSIGQFSTDTQYF. CDR3 in DNA: TGCGCCAGCAGCATAGGACAGTTCAGCACAGATACGCAGTATTTT.

Only one count was recorded for this clone. The genes are TRBV6-1 and TRBJ2-5; a possible D gene is TRBD2 (5 bases). This CDR3 has 15 amino acids. V was shortened by 6 bases and J by 1 base, with 15 bases between the two germline ends. Germline V gives CDR1 MNHNS, CDR2 SASEGT. Written as DNA, the CDR3 is TGTGCCAGCAGCATGGCGGGCGACGGCCAAGAGACCCAGTACTTC. Translating gives CASSMAGDGQETQYF.

CDR3 in DNA: TGTGCCAGCAGCCCAGGGACTACAGGAAAGATTACCGTGGCCGGGGAGCTGTTTTTT. As protein: CASSPGTTGKITVAGELFF. The V and J genes are TRBV7-9 and TRBJ2-2; 7 positions agree with TRBD2. The V gene end was trimmed by 5 bases and the J gene end by 6 bases; junction bases not matched to a gene: 21. This CDR3 has 19 amino acids. Germline CDR1 and CDR2: SEHNR and FQNEAQ (reference sequence).

The V gene is TRBV6-1, the J gene TRBJ2-5; 8 bases fit TRBD2. V lost 7 bases to trimming and J lost 7 bases; unmatched junction nucleotides: 8. The germline gives CDR1 MNHNS, CDR2 SASEGT. The CDR3 length is 13 residues. CDR3 in DNA: TGTGCCAGCACCACGGGACTAGAAGGGACCCAGTACTTC. It codes for CASTTGLEGTQYF.

Only one count was recorded for this clone. This rearrangement joins TRBV28 to TRBJ1-2; 8 bases are shared with TRBD1. J gave up 4 bases and V 2 bases, and 3 bases lay outside the gene matches. There are 14 residues in the CDR3. Germline lookup yields CDR1 MDHEN and CDR2 SYDVKM. The CDR3 is CASSLGQGVYGYTF. CDR3 bases: TGTGCCAGCAGTTTAGGACAGGGAGTCTATGGCTACACCTTC.

This clone has just one count. The chain's CDR3 is CALPGLAEQETQYF. The CDR3 region has the DNA TGTGCCTTGCCGGGACTAGCGGAACAAGAGACCCAGTACTTC. V and J are TRBV30 and TRBJ2-5, with 11 positions matching TRBD2. The CDR3 is made up of 14 amino acids. Germline V gene sequence: CDR1 GTSNPN, CDR2 SVGIG (reference sequence). The J segment lost 2 bases and the V segment lost 7 bases, leaving 6 bases of the junction unmatched.

The chain links TRBV2 to TRBJ1-1, with no clear D. Per germline, CDR1 SNHLY and CDR2 FYNNEI. The CDR3 sequence is 13 residues long. Trimming took 7 bases from V and 1 from J, leaving 10 bases between them. The CDR3 reads CASTEGENTEAFF. The CDR3, as DNA: TGTGCCAGCACCGAAGGAGAGAACACTGAAGCTTTCTTT.

V and J are TRBV7-9 and TRBJ1-2; tentatively, D is TRBD1 (5 bases). V lost 3 bases and J 8 bases, leaving 10 bases between the germline ends. CDR3 length: 12 amino acids. CDR1 is SEHNR and CDR2 is FQNEAQ in the germline V gene (reference sequence). CDR3 in DNA: TGTGCCAGCAGCTTGAGCGGGGGAGGCTACACCTTC. Amino acids: CASSLSGGGYTF.

The chain uses TRBV19 and TRBJ2-1; D call uncertain. There are 15 residues in the CDR3. The germline V gene encodes CDR1 LNHDA and CDR2 SQIVND (reference sequence). Trimming removed 0 bases at V and 6 bases at J, with 12 bases between. The CDR3 DNA follows: TGTGCCAGTAGTATAGATAACGGTGGAGTCAATGAGCAGTTCTTC. This gives the protein CASSIDNGGVNEQFF.

J is TRBJ2-7 and V is TRBV28, with TRBD2 matching over 7 bases. Germline V CDR1 and CDR2: MDHEN, SYDVKM. The trim removed 8 bases at V and 2 bases at J, leaving 12 bases unmatched. The CDR3 has 15 amino acids. The CDR3 region has the DNA TGTGCCAGCGTTTGGGGAGGCGGGGGAGCCTACGAGCAGTACTTC. It specifies CASVWGGGGAYEQYF.

This clone is a singleton in its sample. The chain couples TRBV11-2 to TRBJ2-3; 7 bases are shared with TRBD1. The CDR3 runs 14 residues. Germline loops: CDR1 SGHAT, CDR2 FQNNGV. With V trimmed by 5 bases and J by 1 base, 3 bases remained unmatched. The CDR3 nucleotides read TGTGCCAGCAGCCCAACAGGGGGCACAGATACGCAGTATTTT. It is translated as CASSPTGGTDTQYF.

This clone appeared once. Other DNA sequences in this specimen translate into the identical CDR3. The V and J genes are TRBV9 and TRBJ1-1, with 11 bases fitting TRBD1. Trimming at V came to 2 bases and at J to 4 bases, leaving 1 base not matched to a gene. This CDR3 is built from 14 residues. Germline-derived CDR1 and CDR2 are SGDLS and YYNGEE. The CDR3 DNA is TGTGCCAGCAGCGTTGGGACAGGGGGCACTGAAGCTTTCTTT. Translating it yields CASSVGTGGTEAFF.

This sequence joins TRBV7-2 and TRBJ1-1, with D possibly being TRBD1 (5 bases). Trimming removed 2 bases at V and 6 bases at J, with 10 bases between. Looked up from germline, CDR1 is SGHTA and CDR2 is FQGNSA. The CDR3 contains 13 residues. Written as DNA, the CDR3 is TGTGCCAGCAGCTTAAAGGGAGGGGCTGAAGCTTTCTTT. This codes for CASSLKGGAEAFF.

The rearrangement links TRBV4-3 to TRBJ1-2; D perhaps matches TRBD1 (5 bases). From germline, CDR1 is LGHNA and CDR2 YSLEER. This CDR3 contains 15 residues. V lost 0 bases and J lost 3, with 11 bases in between. CDR3 residues: CASSQDFWDDYGYTF. CDR3 sequence (DNA): TGCGCCAGCAGCCAAGATTTTTGGGACGACTATGGCTACACCTTC.

The J gene is TRBJ2-2, the V gene TRBV4-3, with 9 bases identical to TRBD1. The CDR3 runs to 16 residues. The V gene end was trimmed by 1 base and the J gene end by 4 bases; junction bases not matched to a gene: 4. Looked up from germline, CDR1 is LGHNA and CDR2 is YSLEER. The CDR3 DNA follows: TGCGCCAGCAGCCAAGGGACAGGGGCCAGCACCGGGGAGCTGTTTTTT. It encodes CASSQGTGASTGELFF.

The V call is TRBV28, the J call TRBJ1-2; 7 nucleotides align to TRBD1. The CDR3 consists of 13 residues. Trimming took 4 bases from V and 8 from J; bases not matched to a gene: 7. CDR1 and CDR2 (germline): MDHEN, SYDVKM. CDR3 DNA sequence: TGTGCCAGCAGTTCCGGGACAGCGAACGGCTACACCTTC. It is translated as CASSSGTANGYTF.